Listed below are T cell receptor beta chains from one sample, sequenced in a study of beta chain features in type 1 diabetes. Assay used: immunoSEQ multiplex PCR; TCRdb lists only in-frame clones, some missing. The profile shows 95,000 to 110,000 clones, under 30% of them singletons. The sequencing sample was made of central memory CD4+ T cells from blood. These receptors all stem from a woman aged 18-35 years with type 1 diabetes. Each CDR3 is given with its conserved first and last residue. Each record gives: J gene, V gene, CDR3 protein.

>TRBJ2-5|TRBV18
CASSPEGQPLNF
>TRBJ1-2|TRBV7-9
CAGLGTGENYGYTF
>TRBJ2-1|TRBV5-1
CASSDGLAGVSEQFF
>TRBJ1-2|TRBV29-1
CSAKGGTGVRGYTF
>TRBJ1-2|TRBV7-9
CASSLEARGRGYTF
>TRBJ1-1|TRBV27
CASSIWGQGSEAFF
>TRBJ1-2|TRBV6-5
CAGGDSRYGYTF
>TRBJ2-1|TRBV11-2
CASSDSRVGGNEQFF
>TRBJ2-7|TRBV5-1
CASSPGTSGIYYEQYF
>TRBJ2-7|TRBV27
CASSFRSNYEQYF
>TRBJ1-4|TRBV2
CASSVRGMEKLFF
>TRBJ1-4|TRBV5-6
CASSLGVRGEKLFF
>TRBJ1-2|TRBV5-4
CASSLGGGGQGRGYTF
>TRBJ2-7|TRBV30
CAWSAPGLHSYEQYF
>TRBJ2-2|TRBV18
CASSSRPTSGNTGELFF
>TRBJ2-3|TRBV25-1
CASAKGATDTQYF
>TRBJ2-1|TRBV9
CASTPDRGNYNEQFF
>TRBJ2-1|TRBV2
CASKEREGSYNEQFF
>TRBJ2-1|TRBV6-6
CASSYSETGGEQFF
>TRBJ2-5|TRBV9
CASSAHRGLAEQETQYF
>TRBJ2-5|TRBV4-2
CASSQGSVGRETQYF
>TRBJ2-2|TRBV19
CASSRGGANTGELFF
>TRBJ2-1|TRBV7-3
CASSLSGTGAYNEQFF
>TRBJ1-1|TRBV7-2
CASSLGTGDAFF
>TRBJ1-1|TRBV18
CASSPPVRGGTEAFF
>TRBJ1-2|TRBV10-3
CAITTGGQDYGYTF
>TRBJ2-2|TRBV11-2
CASSSGQTTGELFF
>TRBJ2-4|TRBV21-1
CASSKEGRLAGGPAAKNIQYF
>TRBJ1-1|TRBV9
CASSVTGGRTTEAFF
>TRBJ2-1|TRBV10-3
CAISHGLVSGNEQFF
>TRBJ1-2|TRBV6-1
CASSEVSDRGRGYTF
>TRBJ1-1|TRBV29-1
CSVERYGGHPSTEAFF